A single T cell receptor (beta chain) is shown here with its context. The antigen is undetermined. The data originate from a study of T cells in narcolepsy. Overall study findings and caveats: Some memory CD4+ repertoires had no autoreactive clone sequences. HCRT-specific and TRIB2-specific autoreactive clonotypes appeared among same-patient CSF and blood CD4+ clonotypes.

TCRdb keeps only in-frame clones here, not all; method: immunoSEQ multiplex PCR. Of tens of thousands of clones in the sample, about 77% were seen once. The CDR3 spans 13 residues. The V and J ends lost 7 bases and 2 bases respectively, with 10 bases between them. Germline values: CDR1 MNHEY, CDR2 SMNVEV (reference sequence). The genes are TRBV27 and TRBJ2-3; D is unclear. This sequence originates from a human donor with narcolepsy. Specimen: CD45RA- memory CD4+ T cells from PBMCs. The CDR3 is CASTPRNTDTQYF. The CDR3 bases are TGTGCCAGCACCCCCAGGAACACAGATACGCAGTATTTT.